The 3 T cell receptor beta chains listed next were all sequenced from one sample in a study of regulatory T cells in long-lasting Graves disease. Sequencing libraries for TCR beta were prepared with iRepertoire HTBI primers and Arm-PCR of CDR3 regions. TCRdb reanalysed the multiplex PCR reads using MiXCR and keeps one entry per CDR3 protein. The table includes 500,000 or so distinct CDR3 sequences, 15% to 20% detected once. Time point given: newly diagnosed GD, antithyroid drugs for less than 3 months. The TCR library was made from RNA extracted from PBMCs. The same data also went into a second study, on T cells in Graves' hyperthyroidism and ophthalmopathy.

Source: peripheral blood mononuclear cells (PBMCs), taken at new diagnosis, from a patient treated with antithyroid drugs. The receptor source for this set is a woman aged 35-60 years with Graves disease.

The chain uses TRBV10-3 and TRBJ1-1; unclear D gene. CDR1 is ENHRY and CDR2 is SYGVKD in the germline V gene. The CDR3 extends over 16 amino acids. The V end was cut by 0 bases, the J end by 2 bases, with 13 bases between. CDR3 loop: CAISESPKGINTEAFF. The CDR3 bases are TGTGCCATCAGTGAGTCTCCAAAAGGAATAAACACTGAAGCTTTCTTT.

This clonotype occurred a few times. The chain has TRBV10-1 and TRBJ2-5, with D possibly being TRBD2 (6 bases). Trimming removed 4 bases from V and 3 bases from J, with 9 bases in between. The germline gives CDR1 WNHNN, CDR2 SYGVQD (reference sequence). CDR3 length: 13 residues. CDR3: CASSAGLKETQYF. The CDR3 bases are TGCGCCAGCAGTGCGGGACTTAAAGAGACCCAGTACTTC.

The table lists this clonotype with many counts. The rearrangement links TRBV20-1 to TRBJ2-7, with a tentative D call TRBD1 (5 bases). V was pared by 0 bases and J by 2 bases, with 14 bases between. Germline assignment: CDR1 DFQATT and CDR2 SNEGSKA (reference sequence). This CDR3 has 15 residues. CDR3 region: CSARDGQVGTYEQYF. In nucleotides, the CDR3 is TGCAGTGCTAGAGACGGACAAGTGGGAACCTACGAGCAGTACTTC.